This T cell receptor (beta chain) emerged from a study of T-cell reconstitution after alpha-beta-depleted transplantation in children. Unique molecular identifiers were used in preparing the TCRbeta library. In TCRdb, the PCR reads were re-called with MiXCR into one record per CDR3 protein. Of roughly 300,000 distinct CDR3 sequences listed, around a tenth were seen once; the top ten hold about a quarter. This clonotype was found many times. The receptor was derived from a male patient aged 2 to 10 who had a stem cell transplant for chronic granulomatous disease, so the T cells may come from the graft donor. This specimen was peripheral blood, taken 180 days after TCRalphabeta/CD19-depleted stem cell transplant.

CDR3: CASRPRTGYNEQFF. CDR3 DNA sequence: TGTGCCAGCAGACCGAGGACAGGGTACAATGAGCAGTTCTTC. This rearrangement joins TRBV28 to TRBJ2-1, with 8 bases fitting TRBD1. The V segment lost 6 bases and the J segment 4 bases; nucleotides outside the gene matches: 5. Germline V gene sequence: CDR1 MDHEN, CDR2 SYDVKM. This CDR3 contains 14 residues. The variable domain in full, completed from reference TRBV28 and TRBJ2-1, reads DVKVTQSSRYLVKRTGEKVFLECVQDMDHENMFWYRQDPGLGLRLIYFSYDVKMKEKGDIPEGYSVSREKKERFSLILESASTNQTSMYLCASRPRTGYNEQFFGPGTRLTVL.